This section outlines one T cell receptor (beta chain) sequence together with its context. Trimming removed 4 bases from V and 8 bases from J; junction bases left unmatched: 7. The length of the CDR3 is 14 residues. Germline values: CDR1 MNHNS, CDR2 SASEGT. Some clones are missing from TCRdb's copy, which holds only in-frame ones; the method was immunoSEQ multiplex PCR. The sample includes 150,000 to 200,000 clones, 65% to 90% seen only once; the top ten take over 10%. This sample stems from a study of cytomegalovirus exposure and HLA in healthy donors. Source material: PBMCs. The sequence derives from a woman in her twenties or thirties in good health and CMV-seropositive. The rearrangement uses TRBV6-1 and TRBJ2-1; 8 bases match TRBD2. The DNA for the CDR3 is TGTGCCAGCAGTGGAGGGGCGGGAGGCCATGAGCAGTTCTTC. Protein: CASSGGAGGHEQFF.